A single sample gave rise to the 4 T cell receptor beta chains below, sequenced in a study of tissue T cells after allogeneic stem cell transplantation. TCRdb's table, derived via immunoSEQ multiplex PCR, lists solely in-frame clones and lacks some. The sample carries about 26,000 clones, about 90% recorded once. Sequences were derived from blood, sampled before transplantation. Every receptor here comes from a male donor older than 55 who later had graft-versus-host disease after an allogeneic stem cell transplant.

The J gene is TRBJ1-1, the V gene TRBV5-4; TRBD1 might be the D (5 bases). The CDR3 contains 16 residues. Trimming left V 0 bases short and J 2 bases short, with 14 bases between. Per the germline V gene, CDR1 is SGHNT and CDR2 is YYREEE (reference sequence). DNA of the CDR3: TGTGCCAGCAGCTTGGCTCCCGGGGGAATTAACACTGAAGCTTTCTTT. It encodes CASSLAPGGINTEAFF.

The J gene is TRBJ1-5, the V gene TRBV7-2; no definite D call. In germline, CDR1 is SGHTA, CDR2 FQGNSA. Trimming stripped 5 bases from V and 7 bases from J, with 9 bases between. The CDR3 extends over 12 amino acids. The CDR3 sequence: CASSPPNQPQHF. The DNA for the CDR3 is TGTGCCAGCAGCCCGCCGAACCAGCCCCAGCATTTT.

The gene calls are TRBV6-5 and TRBJ1-1; no definite D call. V was clipped by 8 bases and J by 1 base, with 5 bases between them. The CDR3 extends over 11 amino acids. CDR1 and CDR2 from the germline V gene are MNHEY and SVGAGI. The CDR3 is CASQANTEAFF. The CDR3 coding sequence is TGTGCCAGCCAAGCGAACACTGAAGCTTTCTTT.

The gene calls are TRBV11-3 and TRBJ2-1; 15 bases fit TRBD2. The ends lost 5 bases at V and 7 bases at J; junction bases unmatched: 12. Germline V CDR1 and CDR2: SGHNT, YENEEA. The CDR3 length is 18 residues. The CDR3 sequence: CASSPGPTGTSGRNEQFF. CDR3 DNA sequence: TGTGCCAGCAGCCCCGGACCCACCGGGACTAGCGGGAGGAATGAGCAGTTCTTC.